The 21 T cell receptor beta chains presented below share a single source sample, sequenced in a study of neurological immune-mediated disorders. TCRdb analysed the 5' RACE reads with MiXCR anew, one entry per CDR3 protein. The sample has 25,000 to 30,000 distinct CDR3 sequences; about 12% are singletons. Sequenced input: PBMCs. The receptors here all came from a woman aged 60-75 years in good health.

The table lists this clonotype with many counts. V and J are TRBV4-2 and TRBJ2-2; 13 nucleotides line up with TRBD2. The CDR3 spans 16 residues. The V gene end was trimmed by 4 bases and the J gene end by 6 bases; junction bases not matched to a gene: 5. Germline V gene sequence: CDR1 LGHNA, CDR2 YNFKEQ. In DNA, the CDR3 is TGTGCCAGCAGCCCTACTAGCGGGGGGGCGGCCGGGGAGCTGTTTTTT. This translates into CASSPTSGGAAGELFF.

This clonotype was detected ten times or more. In DNA, the CDR3 is TGCAGTGCTGAAGGACTAGCGGCCTTCACAGATACGCAGTATTTT. This sequence encodes CSAEGLAAFTDTQYF. The V call is TRBV20-1, the J call TRBJ2-3, with TRBD2 identical over 10 bases. Germline CDR1 is DFQATT and CDR2 is SNEGSKA (reference sequence). V was pared by 5 bases and J by 2 bases, with 7 bases of the junction left unmatched. The CDR3 has 15 amino acids.

Judged by abundance, this clonotype is medium-sized. The chain is built from TRBV12-3 or TRBV12-4 and TRBJ1-4; tentative D call: TRBD1 (5 bases). The CDR3 length is 14 residues. V was pared by 3 bases and J by 2 bases, with 7 bases between. The CDR3 region is CASSFGGTNEKLFF. CDR3 DNA sequence: TGTGCCAGCAGTTTTGGGGGGACTAATGAAAAACTGTTTTTT.

Ten or more counts support this clonotype. CDR3 nucleotide sequence: TGTGCCAGCAGCTTAGTTCTGACAGGGGGCAACTATGGCTACACCTTC. It is translated as CASSLVLTGGNYGYTF. The rearrangement joins TRBV7-2 to TRBJ1-2; 10 bases are a match to TRBD1. The CDR3 totals 16 residues. Germline V gene data show CDR1 as SGHTA and CDR2 as FQGNSA. The V and J ends lost 1 base and 2 bases, in that order; junction bases with no gene match: 4.

This clonotype appeared many times. V and J are TRBV4-2 and TRBJ1-5, with D unresolved. CDR3 size: 15 residues. Trimming cost V 5 bases and J 2 bases, with 13 bases left between them. The germline gives CDR1 LGHNA, CDR2 YNFKEQ. CDR3 sequence: CASSSHSEGNQPQHF. CDR3 bases: TGTGCCAGCAGCTCGCACTCGGAAGGCAATCAGCCCCAGCATTTT.

This clonotype was observed at least ten times. The rearrangement links TRBV20-1 to TRBJ1-5; 7 bases match TRBD1. The V gene end was trimmed by 6 bases and the J gene end by 8 bases; junction bases not matched to a gene: 13. Germline CDR1 is DFQATT and CDR2 is SNEGSKA (reference sequence). The CDR3 loop spans 14 amino acids. The CDR3 nucleotides are TGCAGTGCCACAGGGGCTACTTCTGGGGAGCCCCAGCATTTT. Translation: CSATGATSGEPQHF.

This clonotype was picked up many times. J is TRBJ1-2 and V is TRBV5-1, with D uncertain. Trimming took off 0 bases at V and 3 bases at J, with 6 bases between the two ends. Looked up from germline, CDR1 is SGHRS and CDR2 is YFSETQ. This CDR3 contains 13 residues. The CDR3 DNA reads as TGCGCCAGCAGCTTGGCCACAGACTATGGCTACACCTTC. The encoded protein is CASSLATDYGYTF.

The table lists this clonotype with many counts. The V gene is TRBV28, the J gene TRBJ2-7, with 16 bases fitting TRBD2. CDR3 length equals 16 residues. The J segment lost 4 bases and the V segment lost 5 bases, leaving 5 bases of the junction unmatched. The germline V gene has CDR1 MDHEN and CDR2 SYDVKM. The CDR3 bases are TGTGCCAGCAGTCCTCCGGGACTAGCGGGGGGGTACGAGCAGTACTTC. This gives the protein CASSPPGLAGGYEQYF.

This clonotype was detected ten times or more. The V gene is TRBV29-1, the J gene TRBJ1-5; D remains ambiguous. Germline CDR1 SQVTM, CDR2 ANQGSEA. The CDR3 spans 15 residues. Trimming took 4 bases from V and 1 from J, leaving 14 bases between them. The CDR3 spells CSVAYVGNSNQPQHF. CDR3 nucleotides: TGCAGCGTTGCTTACGTAGGCAACAGCAATCAGCCCCAGCATTTT.

The sample holds many counts of this clonotype. J is TRBJ2-3 and V is TRBV7-2; no clear D. The CDR3 contains 14 residues. Germline-derived CDR1 and CDR2 are SGHTA and FQGNSA. Trimming removed 1 base from V and 2 bases from J, with 7 bases in between. The CDR3 is CASSLDRYTDTQYF. The CDR3 nucleotides read TGTGCCAGCAGCTTAGATAGATACACAGATACGCAGTATTTT.

This clonotype was found many times. J is TRBJ2-3 and V is TRBV20-1; no clear D gene. Between the trimmed V and J ends, which lost 4 bases and 3 bases, there was a span of 14 bases. This CDR3 has 14 residues. Germline CDR1 and CDR2: DFQATT and SNEGSKA (reference sequence). CDR3 region: CSANPLTATDTQYF. The CDR3 DNA follows: TGCAGTGCTAACCCCCTTACAGCAACAGATACGCAGTATTTT.

Worth noting for this clonotype: This may be a read error, as it is one base from a much larger clone. The J gene is TRBJ1-4, the V gene TRBV12-3 or TRBV12-4; no firm D call. The CDR3 has 12 residues. The CDR3 nucleotides are TGTGTCAGCAGTCCGGTTGGGGAAAAACTGTTTTTT. It translates to CVSSPVGEKLFF.

This clonotype was counted ten times or more. This chain joins TRBV7-2 and TRBJ2-3; 7 bases match TRBD1. V trimming: 4 bases; J trimming: 6 bases; junction bases outside the gene matches: 10. The CDR3 extends over 15 amino acids. Germline CDR1 and CDR2: SGHTA and FQGNSA. As DNA, the CDR3 is TGTGCCAGCAGCTACGGGGACAGCTCAGTTGATACGCAGTATTTT. It is translated as CASSYGDSSVDTQYF.

This clonotype appeared many times. J is TRBJ1-3 and V is TRBV10-3; D not certain. The length of the CDR3 is 16 residues. V dropped 0 bases and J dropped 0 bases, with 9 bases sitting between them. CDR1 is ENHRY and CDR2 is SYGVKD in the germline V gene. The CDR3: CAISESAGVSGNTIYF. The CDR3 DNA reads as TGTGCCATCAGTGAGTCAGCAGGTGTCTCTGGAAACACCATATATTTT.

This clonotype was found many times. The chain carries TRBV5-1 and TRBJ2-5, with 8 nucleotides matching TRBD1. The CDR3 totals 14 residues. Germline loops: CDR1 SGHRS, CDR2 YFSETQ. V dropped 2 bases and J dropped 5; count of bases not matched to a gene: 5. The CDR3 bases are TGCGCCAGCAGCTTCCAGGGGGCGAGGGAGACCCAGTACTTC. Its protein product is CASSFQGARETQYF. The full variable domain, in which reference TRBV5-1 and TRBJ2-5 provide the parts outside the CDR3, is KAGVTQTPRYLIKTRGQQVTLSCSPISGHRSVSWYQQTPGQGLQFLFEYFSETQRNKGNFPGRFSGRQFSNSRSEMNVSTLELGDSALYLCASSFQGARETQYFGPGTRLLVL.

In its sample, this clonotype was seen a few times. The chain combines TRBV6-5 with TRBJ2-1; D uncertain. Trimming took off 5 bases at V and 2 bases at J, with 16 bases between the two ends. CDR3 length equals 16 residues. Germline CDR1 MNHEY, CDR2 SVGAGI. CDR3 region: CASSPLGGVAYNEQFF. The CDR3 coding sequence is TGTGCCAGCAGTCCTCTAGGTGGGGTAGCCTACAATGAGCAGTTCTTC.

There are many counts of this clonotype. This chain connects TRBV19 to TRBJ2-1, with 8 nucleotides matching TRBD2. The CDR3 spans 14 residues. V lost 4 bases, J lost 10 bases, and 9 bases stayed unmatched. Per germline, CDR1 LNHDA and CDR2 SQIVND (reference sequence). The CDR3 loop reads CASSRTSLPGEQFF. CDR3 nucleotide sequence: TGTGCCAGTAGTAGGACTAGCCTCCCCGGGGAGCAGTTCTTC.

This clonotype was seen at least ten times. The genes are TRBV6-5 and TRBJ2-7; no firm D call. This CDR3 comprises 12 residues. The ends were cut back, 0 bases at V and 6 bases at J, with 6 bases in the middle. Per the germline V gene, CDR1 is MNHEY and CDR2 is SVGAGI. In nucleotides, the CDR3 is TGTGCCAGCAGTTACTCGAATCTCGAGCAGTACTTC. Encoded protein: CASSYSNLEQYF.

This clonotype was recorded many times. CDR3 nucleotide sequence: TGTGCCAGCAGTGACAGGCTGGCTGAAGCTTTCTTT. It specifies CASSDRLAEAFF. The chain is built from TRBV2 and TRBJ1-1; D is unresolved. The CDR3 length is 12 residues. Germline V gene data show CDR1 as SNHLY and CDR2 as FYNNEI. V lost 3 bases to trimming and J lost 6 bases, with 8 bases between them.

The table lists this clonotype with many counts. In DNA form, the CDR3 reads TGCGCCAGCAGCTTGGGACTAGCTGGAGATGAGCAGTTCTTC. It specifies CASSLGLAGDEQFF. V usage is TRBV5-1 and J usage is TRBJ2-1; 7 bases are shared with TRBD2. CDR1 is SGHRS and CDR2 is YFSETQ in the germline V gene. The CDR3 spans 14 residues. The trim removed 0 bases at V and 8 bases at J, leaving 5 bases unmatched.

In regard to this clonotype: Relative to the germline gene, one junction end is altered; a read error may explain this. V and J are TRBV6-2 or TRBV6-3 and TRBJ1-1; 7 nucleotides agree with TRBD1. This CDR3 contains 17 residues. Germline V lookup: CDR1 MNHEY, CDR2 SVGEGT. The CDR3 DNA follows: TGTTCCAGCAGCCTAGTGAGTACGGGACAGCTGAACACTGAAGCTTTCTTT. Amino acids: CSSSLVSTGQLNTEAFF.